This T cell receptor (beta chain) was captured by sequencing in a study of cytomegalovirus exposure and HLA in healthy donors. The overall study: Previous work identified some 120 million unique TCR beta sequences from 150 million to 200 million T cells.

The CDR3 spans 13 residues. The germline V gene has CDR1 MNHEY and CDR2 SMNVEV (reference sequence). The trim removed 7 bases at V and 4 bases at J, leaving 6 bases unmatched. Nominally healthy donors were sampled, though unrecorded immune exposures were likely. Use of 60 Vbeta and 13 Jbeta primers characterized the PCR. Libraries were prepared by immunoSEQ multiplex PCR; TCRdb keeps only in-frame clonotypes and omits some of them. The repertoire holds roughly 130,000 clones, 74% seen once, with about 6% in the top ten. Sequencing input: PBMCs. The clonotype comes from a woman in her forties or fifties in good health and CMV-seropositive. The chain recombines TRBV27 with TRBJ1-1; 7 bases align to TRBD1. The CDR3 loop is CASKRGGTTEAFF. The CDR3 nucleotides are TGTGCCAGCAAACGAGGGGGCACCACTGAAGCTTTCTTT.